This TCR beta chain derives from a study of post-analysis software for immune sequencing data. The overall study: Included courses were relapsing-remitting and secondary progressive multiple sclerosis; progressive-relapsing multiple sclerosis was also included.

Researchers reported that TCR beta cDNA libraries carried unique molecular identifiers. Some 500,000 cDNA molecules were recovered from an input of about 0.9 to 10 million T cells. TCRdb processed the PCR reads anew with MiXCR; each CDR3 protein has one entry. The profile shows approximately 690,000 distinct CDR3 sequences, roughly three fifths of them singletons. General study findings and limits: Significantly lower normalized Chao1 diversity was seen in multiple sclerosis patients than in controls. Several TRBV segments, TRBV5-6, TRBV5-1 and TRBV20-1 among them, were found more frequent in patients than controls. With F measure, samples from one preparation batch clustered together strongly.

This clonotype has a handful of counts. The target antigen is unknown. V was clipped by 2 bases and J by 8 bases, with 13 bases between them. The germline V gene has CDR1 SGDLS and CDR2 YYNGEE. This CDR3 contains 13 residues. This sequence joins TRBV9 and TRBJ1-2; D is undetermined. This clonotype was obtained from a girl under 10 years old with multiple sclerosis. Sequencing was carried out using blood. CDR3 loop: CASSVHPATGYTF. CDR3 sequence (DNA): TGTGCCAGCAGCGTCCACCCTGCGACCGGCTACACCTTC.